The clone carrying this T cell receptor beta chain has just a few counts. As yet, its antigen is unknown. The iRepertoire nested amplicon-rescue multiplex PCR amplified TCR alpha and beta CDR3s from RNA. For one-step reverse transcription and amplification, 100-400 ng of tissue mRNA or PBMC total RNA was used. TCRdb re-analysed the multiplex PCR reads in MiXCR, keeping a single row per CDR3 protein. The repertoire holds about 89,000 distinct CDR3 sequences, with around a quarter as singletons. The data originate from a study of glioma-infiltrating T cells. Broader study findings: Above-expected tissue-blood divergence occurred in all gliomas, most in low-grade ones. Very few CDR3 sequences were shared between tissue and blood.

This CDR3 is built from 15 residues. Losses at the gene ends were 3 bases for V and 11 bases for J; bases not matched to a gene: 13. Germline-derived CDR1 and CDR2 are LGHDT and YNNKEL (reference sequence). Source material: glioma tissue, nonneoplastic brain tissue, or PBMCs (not recorded which). This sequence joins TRBV3-1 and TRBJ1-1, with 9 bases fitting TRBD1. The sequence was collected from a human donor with low-grade glioma or glioblastoma, undergoing nonglioma brain surgery, or in good health (not recorded which). DNA of the CDR3: TGTGCCAGCAGCCACCGGGACAGGGCCCCACTTGGGGCTTTCTTT. This encodes CASSHRDRAPLGAFF.